A single sample is the source of the 13 T cell receptor beta chains below, sequenced in a study of T cells after yellow fever vaccination. TCRdb analysed the 5' RACE reads with MiXCR anew, one entry per CDR3 protein. The repertoire holds hundreds of thousands of distinct CDR3 sequences, with less than 15% as singletons. The source was PBMCs, collected on the day of the yellow fever booster vaccination. The receptors were sampled from a man aged 25-45 years who received the YFV17D yellow fever vaccine.

This clonotype showed up just a few times. This rearrangement joins TRBV5-1 to TRBJ1-1; no firm D call. V lost 4 bases and J 0 bases, leaving 10 bases between the germline ends. The CDR3 consists of 14 residues. The germline V gene has CDR1 SGHRS and CDR2 YFSETQ. The CDR3 spells CASSPRDMNTEAFF. The DNA of the CDR3 is TGCGCCAGCAGCCCTAGGGATATGAACACTGAAGCTTTCTTT.

This clonotype was seen only a few times. The chain joins TRBV24-1 to TRBJ2-1; 10 bases align to TRBD2. Germline CDR1 and CDR2: KGHDR and SFDVKD. The V and J ends lost 4 bases and 4 bases, in that order; junction bases with no gene match: 12. The CDR3 is made up of 18 amino acids. The CDR3 protein is CATSDSPPGTSAYNEQFF. CDR3 in DNA: TGTGCCACCAGTGACTCCCCCCCCGGGACTAGCGCGTACAATGAGCAGTTCTTC.

This chain joins TRBV20-1 and TRBJ2-7; TRBD2 is a possible D gene (5 bases). The germline gives CDR1 DFQATT, CDR2 SNEGSKA (reference sequence). This CDR3 is 14 amino acids long. V lost 4 bases and J 2 bases, leaving 15 bases between the germline ends. The chain's CDR3 is CSAIPWRSPYEQYF. In DNA form, the CDR3 reads TGCAGTGCTATTCCCTGGAGGTCTCCCTACGAGCAGTACTTC.

In its sample, this clonotype was seen a few times. The chain couples TRBV20-1 to TRBJ2-7; tentative D call: TRBD2 (5 bases). This CDR3 spans 14 amino acids. Germline CDR1 and CDR2: DFQATT and SNEGSKA (reference sequence). Trimming stripped 0 bases from V and 7 bases from J, with 16 bases between. This CDR3 reads CSARDSSSVWEQYF. As DNA, the CDR3 is TGCAGTGCTAGAGACTCTAGCTCCGTCTGGGAGCAGTACTTC.

The chain carries TRBV12-1 and TRBJ2-1; TRBD1, as called in the table, went unchecked against the DNA. TRBV12-1 is termed a pseudogene. The CDR3 sequence is 14 residues long. The CDR3 is CASSFDGNDNEQFF. DNA of the CDR3: TGTGCCAGCAGCTTTGACGGGAATGACAATGAGCAGTTCTTC.

This clonotype was counted only a few times. The chain carries TRBV20-1 and TRBJ2-3, with D hard to call. This CDR3 has 15 residues. Per the germline V gene, CDR1 is DFQATT and CDR2 is SNEGSKA (reference sequence). V shed 6 bases and J shed 1 base, with 17 bases lying between them. The CDR3 DNA reads TGCAGTGCGAGACCAGGCGCGAGTGGCACAGATACGCAGTATTTT. Amino acid sequence: CSARPGASGTDTQYF.

This clonotype was detected a few times. V gene TRBV19 combines with J gene TRBJ1-4; tentatively, D is TRBD1 (5 bases). Germline V gives CDR1 LNHDA, CDR2 SQIVND (reference sequence). Trimming left V 9 bases short and J 5 bases short, with 19 bases between. The CDR3 runs 15 residues. CDR3 DNA: TGTGCCAGCAGACCGTGGGCAGGGCCCAATGAAAAACTGTTTTTT. It translates to CASRPWAGPNEKLFF.

The chain carries TRBV29-1 and TRBJ2-3; 11 bases map to TRBD2. Germline assignment: CDR1 SQVTM and CDR2 ANQGSEA. Trimming took 6 bases from V and 3 from J; bases not matched to a gene: 2. This CDR3 spans 13 amino acids. The DNA for the CDR3 is TGCAGCGTCTCTAGCGGGAGGACAGATACGCAGTATTTT. The encoded protein is CSVSSGRTDTQYF.

The chain links TRBV11-2 to TRBJ2-2; D is unclear. The V and J ends lost 3 bases and 4 bases respectively, with 9 bases between them. Germline CDR1 SGHAT, CDR2 FQNNGV. The CDR3 length is 14 residues. This CDR3 reads CASSLPRVTGELFF. The CDR3 DNA is TGTGCCAGCAGCTTGCCGAGAGTCACCGGGGAGCTGTTTTTT.

This clonotype was picked up a small number of times. The chain combines TRBV27 with TRBJ2-4; 9 nucleotides match TRBD2. Germline V gene sequence: CDR1 MNHEY, CDR2 SMNVEV (reference sequence). J lost 1 base, V lost 2 bases, and 3 bases had no gene match. This CDR3 is built from 16 residues. The CDR3 loop is CASSLAGGWAKNIQYF. For the CDR3, the DNA is TGTGCCAGCAGTTTAGCGGGGGGGTGGGCCAAAAACATTCAGTACTTC.

This clonotype has more than one count but fewer than ten. The chain joins TRBV5-1 to TRBJ2-1, with 10 nucleotides matching TRBD2. Germline V gives CDR1 SGHRS, CDR2 YFSETQ. With V trimmed by 7 bases and J by 6 bases, 16 bases remained unmatched. The CDR3 sequence is 17 residues long. The CDR3 DNA is TGCGCCAGCTCCTTGGGGCTAGCGGGGGTTTCTGGCAATGAGCAGTTCTTC. Its translation: CASSLGLAGVSGNEQFF.

This clonotype came up many times. This chain joins TRBV5-1 and TRBJ2-7; D might be TRBD1 (6 bases). The CDR3 extends over 14 amino acids. Trimming shortened V by 5 bases and J by 1 base, and 13 bases separated the two germline ends. Germline V gene data show CDR1 as SGHRS and CDR2 as YFSETQ. The CDR3 loop reads CASRTEDSSYEQYF. As DNA, the CDR3 is TGCGCCAGCAGAACGGAGGACAGTTCCTACGAGCAGTACTTC.

This chain uses TRBV6-5 with TRBJ2-7, with a possible D match to TRBD1 (6 bases). Germline lookup yields CDR1 MNHEY and CDR2 SVGAGI. The CDR3 is 14 amino acids. Between the trimmed V and J ends, which lost 4 bases and 0 bases, there was a span of 10 bases. The CDR3 spells CASSSGQNSYEQYF. The CDR3, as DNA: TGTGCCAGCAGTTCAGGACAGAACTCCTACGAGCAGTACTTC.